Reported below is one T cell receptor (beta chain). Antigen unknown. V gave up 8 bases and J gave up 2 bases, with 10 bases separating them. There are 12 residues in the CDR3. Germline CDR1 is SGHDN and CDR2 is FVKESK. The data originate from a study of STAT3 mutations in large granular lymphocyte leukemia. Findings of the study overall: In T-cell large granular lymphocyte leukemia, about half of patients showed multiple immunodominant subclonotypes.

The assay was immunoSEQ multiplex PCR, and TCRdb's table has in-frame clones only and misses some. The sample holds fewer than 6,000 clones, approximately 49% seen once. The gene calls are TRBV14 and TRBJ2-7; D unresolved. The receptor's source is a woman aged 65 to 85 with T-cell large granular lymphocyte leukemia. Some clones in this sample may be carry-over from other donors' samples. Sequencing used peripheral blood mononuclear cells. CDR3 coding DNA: TGTGCCAGCGGCCGCGCCCCCTACGAGCAGTACTTC. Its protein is CASGRAPYEQYF.